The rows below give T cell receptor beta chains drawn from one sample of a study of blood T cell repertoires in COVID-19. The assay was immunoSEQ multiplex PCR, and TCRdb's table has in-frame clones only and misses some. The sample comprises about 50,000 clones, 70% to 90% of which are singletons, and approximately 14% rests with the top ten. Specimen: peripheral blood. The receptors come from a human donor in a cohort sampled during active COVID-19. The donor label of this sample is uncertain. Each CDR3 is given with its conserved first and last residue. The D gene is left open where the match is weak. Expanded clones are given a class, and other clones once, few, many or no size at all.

DNA: TGTGCCAGCAGTCCACGAACTAGCGGGGGAGTCGGCGAGCAGTACTTC; CDR3: CASSPRTSGGVGEQYF; size: -; length: 16; D: TRBD2; V: TRBV6-2/TRBV6-3; J: TRBJ2-7
DNA: TGCGCCAGCAGCCAACCAGGACAGGGAAAAGAGACCCAGTACTTC; CDR3: CASSQPGQGKETQYF; size: -; length: 15; D: TRBD1; V: TRBV4-1; J: TRBJ2-5
DNA: TGTGCCAGCAGTTGGGGGCCGAATCAGCCCCAGCATTTT; CDR3: CASSWGPNQPQHF; size: -; length: 13; D: -; V: TRBV12-3/TRBV12-4; J: TRBJ1-5
DNA: TGTGCCATCAGCCGGACTAGCGCAGAGACCCAGTACTTC; CDR3: CAISRTSAETQYF; size: once; length: 13; D: TRBD2; V: TRBV10-3; J: TRBJ2-5
DNA: TGTGCCAGCAGCTTACTCACCGGGGAGCTGTTTTTT; CDR3: CASSLLTGELFF; size: few; length: 12; D: -; V: TRBV9; J: TRBJ2-2
DNA: TGTGCCAGCGAGCTCCTAGCGGGGGGCCAAGGTGAGCAGTTCTTC; CDR3: CASELLAGGQGEQFF; size: -; length: 15; D: TRBD2; V: TRBV27; J: TRBJ2-1
DNA: TGTGCCAGCAGTGAGAGCCACCGGGGGAACACTGAAGCTTTCTTT; CDR3: CASSESHRGNTEAFF; size: -; length: 15; D: -; V: TRBV6-1; J: TRBJ1-1
DNA: TGTGCCAGCAGTTTCGCTCGGGGTTCCTCTAGGAACACTGAAGCTTTCTTT; CDR3: CASSFARGSSRNTEAFF; size: -; length: 17; D: -; V: TRBV27; J: TRBJ1-1
DNA: TGTGCCAGCAGCCGGGGGGACCGGGAAAAACTGTTTTTT; CDR3: CASSRGDREKLFF; size: -; length: 13; D: -; V: TRBV7-9; J: TRBJ1-4
DNA: TGTGCCAGCAGCAAAGAGGGGACAGGGATGAATCAGCCCCAGCATTTT; CDR3: CASSKEGTGMNQPQHF; size: -; length: 16; D: TRBD1; V: TRBV28; J: TRBJ1-5
DNA: TGTGCCAGCAGCCAAGTGGCAGGGGACTATGGCTACACCTTC; CDR3: CASSQVAGDYGYTF; size: -; length: 14; D: -; V: TRBV3-1/TRBV3-2; J: TRBJ1-2
DNA: TGTGCCAGCAGCTTGACAGGGTTCACTGAAGCTTTCTTT; CDR3: CASSLTGFTEAFF; size: -; length: 13; D: TRBD1; V: TRBV7-3; J: TRBJ1-1
DNA: TGTGCCAGCAAGATACAGGGGAGCAATCAGCCCCAGCATTTT; CDR3: CASKIQGSNQPQHF; size: -; length: 14; D: TRBD1; V: TRBV2; J: TRBJ1-5
DNA: TGTGCCAGCAGCTTCTGGGGACTAGCGGCTACCTACGAGCAGTACTTC; CDR3: CASSFWGLAATYEQYF; size: -; length: 16; D: TRBD2; V: TRBV5-4; J: TRBJ2-7
DNA: TGTGCCAGCAGCAATCCGACAGATACGCAGTATTTT; CDR3: CASSNPTDTQYF; size: once; length: 12; D: -; V: TRBV21-1; J: TRBJ2-3
DNA: TGTGCCAGCAGCCAAGATCCGAGAGGAAAAGCTGGAAACACCATATATTTT; CDR3: CASSQDPRGKAGNTIYF; size: -; length: 17; D: -; V: TRBV14; J: TRBJ1-3
DNA: TGTGCCAGCAGCAGGACTAGCGGCGTTTCCTACAATGAGCAGTTCTTC; CDR3: CASSRTSGVSYNEQFF; size: -; length: 16; D: TRBD2; V: TRBV7-2; J: TRBJ2-1
DNA: TGTGCCAGCAGTGCCGGGGCTAACTATGGCTACACCTTC; CDR3: CASSAGANYGYTF; size: once; length: 13; D: -; V: TRBV28; J: TRBJ1-2
DNA: TGTGCCAGCAGCCCGATTCAGCGAGCGGGGGGCCTTCCCTACGAGCAGTACTTC; CDR3: CASSPIQRAGGLPYEQYF; size: -; length: 18; D: TRBD2; V: TRBV11-2; J: TRBJ2-7
DNA: TGTGCCAGCAGTACCCGACAGGGATCGGGCGAGCAGTACTTC; CDR3: CASSTRQGSGEQYF; size: -; length: 14; D: TRBD1; V: TRBV6-2/TRBV6-3; J: TRBJ2-7
DNA: TGCGCCAGCAGCCAAGATGGAGGGTCCTTTGGGGGCTACACCTTC; CDR3: CASSQDGGSFGGYTF; size: few; length: 15; D: -; V: TRBV4-1; J: TRBJ1-2
DNA: TGTGCCAGCAGCAAGCAGGGCTACGAGCAGTACTTC; CDR3: CASSKQGYEQYF; size: -; length: 12; D: -; V: TRBV25-1; J: TRBJ2-7
DNA: TGTGCCAGCAGCGCCGCCGGGACAGACTCCTACAATGAGCAGTTCTTC; CDR3: CASSAAGTDSYNEQFF; size: -; length: 16; D: TRBD1; V: TRBV5-5; J: TRBJ2-1
DNA: TGTGCCAGCAGTTACTACACAGGGGGCGGTGAAAAACTGTTTTTT; CDR3: CASSYYTGGGEKLFF; size: -; length: 15; D: TRBD1; V: TRBV6-5; J: TRBJ1-4
DNA: TGTGCCAGCAGCCTCGGGGACTATAATTCACCCCTCCACTTT; CDR3: CASSLGDYNSPLHF; size: -; length: 14; D: -; V: TRBV28; J: TRBJ1-6
DNA: TGCGCCAGCAGCTCAGGGGTTTTGAACACTGAAGCTTTCTTT; CDR3: CASSSGVLNTEAFF; size: -; length: 14; D: -; V: TRBV5-1; J: TRBJ1-1
DNA: TGTGCCAGCAAAACCGGTCAGGCCATCTACGAGCAGTACTTC; CDR3: CASKTGQAIYEQYF; size: few; length: 14; D: -; V: TRBV6-5; J: TRBJ2-7
DNA: TGTGCCAGCAGCGTAAGGTTAGGGACTAGCTCCTACAATGAGCAGTTCTTC; CDR3: CASSVRLGTSSYNEQFF; size: -; length: 17; D: TRBD2; V: TRBV9; J: TRBJ2-1
DNA: TGTGCCAGCAGTTTAGATAAGGGGGCGCCCGGGGAGCTGTTTTTT; CDR3: CASSLDKGAPGELFF; size: -; length: 15; D: TRBD1; V: TRBV27; J: TRBJ2-2
DNA: TGTGCCAGTAGTGGCCTGCCGGGAAATTACCGTTTCAACGTCCTGACTTTC; CDR3: CASSGLPGNYRFNVLTF; size: few; length: 17; D: -; V: TRBV19; J: TRBJ2-6
DNA: TGTGCCAGCAAAAGAGGTCGGGACAGCTCCTACGAGCAGTACTTC; CDR3: CASKRGRDSSYEQYF; size: -; length: 15; D: TRBD1; V: TRBV6-6; J: TRBJ2-7
DNA: TGTGCCAGCAGTCTAGCGGCGACTAACACCGGGGAGCTGTTTTTT; CDR3: CASSLAATNTGELFF; size: -; length: 15; D: TRBD2; V: TRBV2; J: TRBJ2-2
DNA: TGTGCCAGCAGCTTGGGGCTAGCGGGGGGACAGACCCAGTACTTC; CDR3: CASSLGLAGGQTQYF; size: -; length: 15; D: TRBD2; V: TRBV5-6; J: TRBJ2-5
DNA: TGTGCCAGCAGCTTACAGGGTTTGAGCACAGATACGCAGTATTTT; CDR3: CASSLQGLSTDTQYF; size: -; length: 15; D: -; V: TRBV7-9; J: TRBJ2-3
DNA: TGCGCCAGCAGCCAAGGGGGAGGTCTCTACAATGAGCAGTTCTTC; CDR3: CASSQGGGLYNEQFF; size: -; length: 15; D: -; V: TRBV4-1; J: TRBJ2-1
DNA: TGTGCCAGCAGTCAAACAGACAATGAGCAGTTCTTC; CDR3: CASSQTDNEQFF; size: -; length: 12; D: -; V: TRBV2; J: TRBJ2-1
DNA: TGTGCCATCAGTGAGCGAGAGGGGGTGGATACGCAGTATTTT; CDR3: CAISEREGVDTQYF; size: -; length: 14; D: -; V: TRBV10-3; J: TRBJ2-3
DNA: TGTGCCAGTAGCCGGACCGGGGGGGAGGGAGATACGCAGTATTTT; CDR3: CASSRTGGEGDTQYF; size: -; length: 15; D: TRBD2; V: TRBV19; J: TRBJ2-3
DNA: TGCGCCAGCAGCCCGGTAAGGGGCCCCTATGGCTACACCTTC; CDR3: CASSPVRGPYGYTF; size: -; length: 14; D: -; V: TRBV5-1; J: TRBJ1-2
DNA: TGTGCCAGCTCACTCTCAGCGGGGACGGAATACAATGAGCAGTTCTTC; CDR3: CASSLSAGTEYNEQFF; size: -; length: 16; D: TRBD2; V: TRBV18; J: TRBJ2-1
DNA: TGTGCCTGGAGTACTCGGGACAGGGGTCACTATGGCTACACCTTC; CDR3: CAWSTRDRGHYGYTF; size: -; length: 15; D: TRBD1; V: TRBV30; J: TRBJ1-2
DNA: TGTGCCAGCAGCTTGAGGCAGGGGACCCAGCCCCAGCATTTT; CDR3: CASSLRQGTQPQHF; size: -; length: 14; D: -; V: TRBV5-6; J: TRBJ1-5